One sample yielded the 24 T cell receptor beta chains listed below, sequenced in a study of T cell changes during pregnancy in multiple sclerosis (dated by TCRdb to 2018 to 2020). The library was built by means of the immunoSEQ multiplex PCR assay. In TCRdb, the immuneACCESS table is reduced to in-frame sequences with V and J assigned. These tables do not hold every clone; where another copy was compared, an unresolved V gene accounts for under half, and the others remain unexplained. The sample records roughly 68,000 clones, about 90% of which are singletons. The leading ten clones occupy approximately 1.4% of the sample. Sequencing was performed on peripheral blood, taken in the second trimester of pregnancy. These receptors all stem from a female donor in good health, enrolled as a control in a pregnancy study.

The V gene is TRBV4-3, the J gene TRBJ2-1; the D gene is possibly TRBD1 (6 bases). Germline CDR1 reads LGHNA; CDR2 reads YSLEER. The CDR3 is 15 residues long. V gave up 2 bases and J gave up 7 bases, with 15 bases separating them. The CDR3 DNA sequence: TGCGCCAGCAGCCAATCGACAAGGGGGATTAATGAGCAGTTCTTC. Protein product: CASSQSTRGINEQFF.

This clone has a handful of counts. CDR3 bases: TGTGCCAGCAGCGACAGGGAAACTGAAAAACTGTTTTTT. It yields the protein CASSDRETEKLFF. The J gene is TRBJ1-4, the V gene TRBV27, with TRBD1 matching 7 bases. Unmatched junction bases numbered 5, after V lost 6 bases and J lost 7 bases. The CDR3 covers 13 residues. CDR1 and CDR2 from the germline V gene are MNHEY and SMNVEV (reference sequence).

The chain joins TRBV12-5 to TRBJ2-5; 7 nucleotides line up with TRBD1. Per germline, CDR1 LGHNT and CDR2 FRNRAP. Unmatched junction bases numbered 5, after V lost 0 bases and J lost 4 bases. The length of the CDR3 is 15 residues. This CDR3 reads CASGLVQGTPETQYF. CDR3 DNA sequence: TGTGCTAGTGGTTTGGTACAGGGGACCCCAGAGACCCAGTACTTC.

This clone has a single count. The chain recombines TRBV30 with TRBJ1-1; 7 nucleotides agree with TRBD1. The V and J ends lost 0 bases and 0 bases, in that order; junction bases with no gene match: 10. CDR1 GTSNPN and CDR2 SVGIG come from the germline V gene (reference sequence). The CDR3 extends over 17 amino acids. CDR3 sequence reads: CAWSVGWGDSMNTEAFF. The CDR3 DNA sequence: TGTGCCTGGAGTGTAGGGTGGGGGGACAGCATGAACACTGAAGCTTTCTTT.

This chain connects TRBV2 to TRBJ2-5, with 11 bases matching TRBD2. CDR1 is SNHLY and CDR2 is FYNNEI in the germline V gene. The length of the CDR3 is 16 residues. J was trimmed by 4 bases and V by 10 bases; bases with no gene match: 14. The CDR3: CATREEVAGGRETQYF. The CDR3 DNA follows: TGTGCCACCCGAGAAGAGGTAGCGGGAGGGCGAGAGACCCAGTACTTC.

This sequence joins TRBV27 and TRBJ2-3, with a tentative D call TRBD2 (6 bases). The V and J ends lost 7 bases and 0 bases respectively, with 17 bases between them. The CDR3 length is 16 residues. The germline V gene has CDR1 MNHEY and CDR2 SMNVEV (reference sequence). This chain's CDR3 is CASIPLAGISTDTQYF. Here the CDR3 DNA reads TGTGCCAGCATTCCACTCGCGGGGATTAGCACAGATACGCAGTATTTT.

The chain carries TRBV21-1 and TRBJ1-2; the DNA was not used to check the table's D call, TRBD1. TRBV21-1 is given as a pseudogene. The CDR3 is made up of 13 amino acids. The CDR3 DNA is TGTGCCAGCTGCGCGGCAGGGAACTATGGCTACACCTTC. Translation: CASCAAGNYGYTF.

The gene calls are TRBV6-4 and TRBJ2-2; 11 positions agree with TRBD2. CDR1 and CDR2 (germline): MRHNA, SNTAGT. Trimming cost V 5 bases and J 4 bases; bases outside gene matches: 3. This CDR3 has 15 amino acids. In DNA, the CDR3 is TGTGCCAGCAGTTCCACTAGCGGGAGCACCGGGGAGCTGTTTTTT. The encoded protein is CASSSTSGSTGELFF.

The J gene is TRBJ2-5, the V gene TRBV28; a possible D gene is TRBD2 (6 bases). From germline, CDR1 is MDHEN and CDR2 SYDVKM. The length of the CDR3 is 15 residues. The V end was cut by 0 bases, the J end by 5 bases, with 13 bases between. Here the CDR3 DNA reads TGTGCCAGCAGTTTATGGGATCTGGCGGGGGAGACCCAGTACTTC. Translating gives CASSLWDLAGETQYF.

This chain links TRBV9 with TRBJ2-7; a possible D gene is TRBD2 (6 bases). The CDR3 contains 13 residues. From germline, CDR1 is SGDLS and CDR2 YYNGEE. Trimming took 3 bases from V and 6 from J, leaving 13 bases between them. Written as DNA, the CDR3 is TGTGCCAGCAGCGGCCCTCGGGAGCTCGAGCAGTACTTC. Translated, it gives CASSGPRELEQYF. Drawing the rest from reference TRBV9 and TRBJ2-7, the complete variable domain is DSGVTQTPKHLITATGQRVTLRCSPRSGDLSVYWYQQSLDQGLQFLIQYYNGEERAKGNILERFSAQQFPDLHSELNLSSLELGDSALYFCASSGPRELEQYFGPGTRLTVT.

The V and J genes are TRBV6-1 and TRBJ1-5; D is unclear. The germline V and J ends were trimmed by 6 bases and 3 bases, with 9 bases remaining between them. The CDR3 covers 13 residues. Germline V gene lookup returns CDR1 MNHNS and CDR2 SASEGT. CDR3 coding DNA: TGTGCCAGCAGCACAGAATACAATCAGCCCCAGCATTTT. This encodes CASSTEYNQPQHF.

The chain links TRBV28 to TRBJ1-5; D may be TRBD1 (6 bases). From germline, CDR1 is MDHEN and CDR2 SYDVKM. The CDR3 totals 12 residues. The V gene lost 10 bases and the J gene lost 4 bases, with 11 bases spanning the gap. The CDR3 coding sequence is TGTGCCACCGAGGGGGAAAATCAGCCCCAGCATTTT. Its translation: CATEGENQPQHF.

The chain has TRBV10-3 and TRBJ2-1; 7 nucleotides match TRBD2. V shed 2 bases, J shed 3 bases, and the junction held 4 bases outside the gene matches. Looked up from germline, CDR1 is ENHRY and CDR2 is SYGVKD. The CDR3 has 15 amino acids. The CDR3 spells CAISEGGLLYNEQFF. The CDR3 DNA sequence: TGTGCCATCAGTGAGGGGGGACTACTCTACAATGAGCAGTTCTTC.

J is TRBJ1-1 and V is TRBV4-3; D is perhaps TRBD1 (5 bases). The ends were cut back, 1 base at V and 0 bases at J, with 15 bases in the middle. CDR1 is LGHNA, CDR2 YSLEER, per germline. CDR3 length: 17 residues. Here the CDR3 DNA reads TGCGCCAGCAGCCAAGCGTGGAGGGGAGGGCTGAACACTGAAGCTTTCTTT. This sequence encodes CASSQAWRGGLNTEAFF.

The chain uses TRBV9 and TRBJ1-2, with 9 positions matching TRBD1. This CDR3 region has 14 residues. V lost 4 bases, J lost 0 bases, and 1 base stayed unmatched. The germline V gene has CDR1 SGDLS and CDR2 YYNGEE. CDR3 sequence: CASSRDRANYGYTF. In nucleotides, the CDR3 is TGTGCCAGCAGCCGGGACAGGGCTAACTATGGCTACACCTTC.

The genes are TRBV28 and TRBJ1-1, with D unclear. V lost 7 bases, J lost 10 bases, and 16 bases lay in between. CDR1 MDHEN and CDR2 SYDVKM come from the germline V gene. There are 12 residues in the CDR3. CDR3 in DNA: TGTGCCAGCACCAAGCTAGGGAGGAGAGCTTTCTTT. Protein product: CASTKLGRRAFF.

V gene TRBV28 combines with J gene TRBJ2-7; 7 bases fit TRBD2. Germline assignment: CDR1 MDHEN and CDR2 SYDVKM. The CDR3 consists of 15 residues. Trimming took 3 bases from V and 0 from J; bases not matched to a gene: 5. The CDR3 DNA reads TGTGCCAGCAGTTTGGTGGCGGGAGACTCCTACGAGCAGTACTTC. Its translation is CASSLVAGDSYEQYF.

This chain uses TRBV5-1 with TRBJ2-1; 10 nucleotides agree with TRBD2. With V trimmed by 0 bases and J by 8 bases, 8 bases remained unmatched. The CDR3 totals 16 residues. Germline values: CDR1 SGHRS, CDR2 YFSETQ. This chain's CDR3 is CASSLVLAGVGHEQFF. The CDR3 region has the DNA TGCGCCAGCAGCTTGGTCCTAGCGGGAGTGGGGCATGAGCAGTTCTTC.

The chain has TRBV4-1 and TRBJ1-3; D might be TRBD1 (5 bases). The V gene's germline CDR1 is MGHRA and CDR2 YSYEKL. This CDR3 spans 16 amino acids. The ends were cut back, 3 bases at V and 0 bases at J, with 12 bases in the middle. The CDR3 here is CASSHGTSDSGNTIYF. The CDR3 bases are TGCGCCAGCAGCCACGGGACTTCTGACTCTGGAAACACCATATATTTT.

The chain couples TRBV14 to TRBJ2-1; perhaps TRBD1 as D (5 bases). Germline-derived CDR1 and CDR2 are SGHDN and FVKESK. V shed 5 bases and J shed 10 bases, with 15 bases lying between them. The CDR3 has 13 residues. This CDR3 reads CASSLPGSTEQFF. In DNA, the CDR3 is TGTGCCAGCAGCTTACCAGGGTCTACGGAGCAGTTCTTC.

The rearrangement uses TRBV11-3 and TRBJ2-3, with 13 bases fitting TRBD2. The CDR3 is made up of 16 amino acids. The trim removed 5 bases at V and 3 bases at J, leaving 5 bases unmatched. Germline-derived CDR1 and CDR2 are SGHNT and YENEEA. The CDR3 coding sequence is TGTGCCAGCAGCCTACTAGCGGGAGGGAGGACAGATACGCAGTATTTT. Its protein product is CASSLLAGGRTDTQYF. The complete variable domain, with remaining parts taken from reference TRBV11-3 and TRBJ2-3, reads EAGVVQSPRYKIIEKKQPVAFWCNPISGHNTLYWYLQNLGQGPELLIRYENEEAVDDSQLPKDRFSAERLKGVDSTLKIQPAELGDSAVYLCASSLLAGGRTDTQYFGPGTRLTVL.

This chain joins TRBV2 and TRBJ2-1, with 8 bases that match TRBD2. CDR1 and CDR2 (germline): SNHLY, FYNNEI. This CDR3 has 13 residues. V dropped 6 bases and J dropped 7; count of bases not matched to a gene: 5. The CDR3 sequence: CASRKGTRNEQFF. CDR3 DNA: TGTGCCAGCAGGAAGGGGACTAGGAATGAGCAGTTCTTC.

The chain uses TRBV19 and TRBJ1-1; D unclear. Trimming removed 9 bases from V and 1 base from J, with 6 bases in between. CDR1 and CDR2 from the germline V gene are LNHDA and SQIVND (reference sequence). The CDR3 is 11 residues long. The CDR3 region is CASTENTEAFF. DNA for the CDR3: TGTGCCAGCACAGAGAACACTGAAGCTTTCTTT.

The chain links TRBV10-2 to TRBJ1-4; D not certain. Per the germline V gene, CDR1 is WSHSY and CDR2 is SAAADI. This CDR3 is 14 amino acids long. The germline V and J ends were trimmed by 7 bases and 8 bases, with 17 bases remaining between them. The CDR3: CASTPGSALEKLFF. Written as DNA, the CDR3 is TGCGCCAGCACCCCGGGTTCAGCTTTAGAAAAACTGTTTTTT.